One and the same sample provided the 5 T cell receptor beta chains below, sequenced in a study of blood T cell repertoires in COVID-19. Clones were sequenced by immunoSEQ multiplex PCR, and TCRdb holds only the in-frame ones, with some missing. The table has 250,000 to 350,000 clones, around nine tenths seen once. Sequenced material: peripheral blood. The receptor source for this set is a woman aged 40 to 49 who had recovered from COVID-19.

The chain links TRBV10-1 to TRBJ2-3; 11 nucleotides line up with TRBD1. Germline V CDR1 and CDR2: WNHNN, SYGVQD (reference sequence). CDR3 length equals 14 residues. V gave up 5 bases and J gave up 4 bases; unmatched junction bases: 2. In DNA, the CDR3 is TGCGCCAGCAGTAGGGGACAGGGGGCAGATACGCAGTATTTT. Translation: CASSRGQGADTQYF.

V gene TRBV14 combines with J gene TRBJ2-1, with D tentatively TRBD2 (6 bases). Germline CDR1 and CDR2: SGHDN and FVKESK. V shed 1 base and J shed 2 bases, with 9 bases lying between them. This CDR3 is built from 15 residues. CDR3 DNA sequence: TGTGCCAGCAGCCAAGTCGGGGGAGCCTACAATGAGCAGTTCTTC. Amino acid sequence: CASSQVGGAYNEQFF.

The chain employs TRBV24-1 and TRBJ2-3; D may be TRBD2 (6 bases). V lost 9 bases and J lost 2, with 17 bases in between. CDR3 length equals 15 residues. The germline V gene has CDR1 KGHDR and CDR2 SFDVKD. CDR3 in amino acids: CATGRGILPTDTQYF. CDR3 nucleotide sequence: TGTGCCACCGGACGCGGGATTTTGCCCACAGATACGCAGTATTTT.

The chain links TRBV6-5 to TRBJ2-3, with D possibly TRBD2 on 7 matching bases. The V gene's germline CDR1 is MNHEY and CDR2 SVGAGI. Trimming removed 0 bases from V and 4 bases from J, with 11 bases in between. This CDR3 is 15 amino acids long. In DNA form, the CDR3 reads TGTGCCAGCAGTTACTCACGGGGGGCCCCAGATACGCAGTATTTT. This gives the protein CASSYSRGAPDTQYF.

V is TRBV27 and J is TRBJ2-7, with TRBD1 as a possible D gene (6 bases). Germline V gene data show CDR1 as MNHEY and CDR2 as SMNVEV (reference sequence). V lost 4 bases to trimming and J lost 2 bases, with 9 bases between them. The CDR3 loop spans 13 amino acids. The CDR3 bases are TGTGCCAGCAGTTCAGACAGGACCTACGAGCAGTACTTC. This translates into CASSSDRTYEQYF.